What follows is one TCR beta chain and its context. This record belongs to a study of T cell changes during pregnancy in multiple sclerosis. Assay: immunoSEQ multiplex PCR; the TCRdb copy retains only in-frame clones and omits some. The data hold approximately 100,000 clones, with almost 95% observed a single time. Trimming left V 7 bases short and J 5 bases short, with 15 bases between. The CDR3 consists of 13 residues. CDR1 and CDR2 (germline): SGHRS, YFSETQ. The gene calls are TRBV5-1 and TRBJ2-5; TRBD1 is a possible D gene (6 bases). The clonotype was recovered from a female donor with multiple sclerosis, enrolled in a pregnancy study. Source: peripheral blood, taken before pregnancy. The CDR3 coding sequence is TGCGCCAGCGCTTCTGGGCAGGGGGAGACCCAGTACTTC. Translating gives CASASGQGETQYF.